This TCR beta chain is from a study of patients and donors after allogeneic stem cell transplantation. TCRdb re-called the RT-PCR reads with MiXCR, one entry per CDR3 protein. The repertoire holds over 130,000 distinct CDR3 sequences, with over 30% as singletons. The CDR3 totals 15 residues. The germline gives CDR1 SGDLS, CDR2 YYNGEE. V gave up 4 bases and J gave up 0 bases, with 8 bases separating them. The chain combines TRBV9 with TRBJ2-6; D gene ambiguous. The sequencing input was blood, either unsorted or a sorted T cell fraction (not recorded which). The clonotype originates from a human donor who was either an allogeneic HSCT recipient or a stem cell or donor lymphocyte infusion donor (not recorded which). It is not recorded whose cells these are; they may come from a transplant donor. The CDR3 bases are TGTGCCAGCAGCCAGCAACTCTCTGGGGCCAACGTCCTGACTTTC. It is translated as CASSQQLSGANVLTF. Combining the CDR3 with reference TRBV9 and TRBJ2-6 gives the whole variable domain DSGVTQTPKHLITATGQRVTLRCSPRSGDLSVYWYQQSLDQGLQFLIQYYNGEERAKGNILERFSAQQFPDLHSELNLSSLELGDSALYFCASSQQLSGANVLTFGAGSRLTVL.